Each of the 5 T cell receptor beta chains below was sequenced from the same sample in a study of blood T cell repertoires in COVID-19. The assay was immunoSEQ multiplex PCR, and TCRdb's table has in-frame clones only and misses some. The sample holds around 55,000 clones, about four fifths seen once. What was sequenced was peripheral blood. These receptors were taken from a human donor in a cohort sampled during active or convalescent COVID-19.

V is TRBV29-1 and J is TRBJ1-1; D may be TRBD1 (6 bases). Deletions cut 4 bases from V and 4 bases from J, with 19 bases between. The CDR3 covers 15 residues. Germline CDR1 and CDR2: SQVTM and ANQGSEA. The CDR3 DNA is TGCAGCGTTGTTTCTCCGGGACACGGTAGCACTGAAGCTTTCTTT. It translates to CSVVSPGHGSTEAFF.

This CDR3 reads CASSRFGDRNQPQHF. Here the CDR3 DNA reads TGCGCCAGCAGCCGATTCGGGGACAGAAATCAGCCCCAGCATTTT. The rearrangement joins TRBV5-1 to TRBJ1-5; 7 bases are a match to TRBD1. The CDR3 has 15 residues. Germline V gene data show CDR1 as SGHRS and CDR2 as YFSETQ. With V trimmed by 4 bases and J by 4 bases, 8 bases remained unmatched.

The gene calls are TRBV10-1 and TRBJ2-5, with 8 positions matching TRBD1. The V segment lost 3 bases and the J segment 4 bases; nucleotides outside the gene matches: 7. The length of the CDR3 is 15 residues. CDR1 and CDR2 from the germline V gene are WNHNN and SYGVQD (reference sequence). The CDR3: CASSEGTGPIETQYF. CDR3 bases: TGCGCCAGCAGTGAAGGGACAGGCCCAATAGAGACCCAGTACTTC.

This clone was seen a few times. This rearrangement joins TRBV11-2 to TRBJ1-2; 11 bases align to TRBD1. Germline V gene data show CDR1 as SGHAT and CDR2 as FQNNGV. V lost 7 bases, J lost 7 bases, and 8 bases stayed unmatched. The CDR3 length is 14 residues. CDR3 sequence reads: CASTRGQGATGYTF. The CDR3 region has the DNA TGTGCCAGCACCCGCGGACAGGGGGCGACTGGCTACACCTTC.

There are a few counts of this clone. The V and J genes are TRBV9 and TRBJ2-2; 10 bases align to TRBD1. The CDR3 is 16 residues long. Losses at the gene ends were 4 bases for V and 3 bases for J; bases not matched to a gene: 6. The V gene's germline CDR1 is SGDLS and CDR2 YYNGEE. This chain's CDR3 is CASSPRDRGYTGELFF. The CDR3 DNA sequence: TGTGCCAGCAGCCCTCGGGACAGGGGATACACCGGGGAGCTGTTTTTT.